This TCR beta chain was observed in a study of T cells in Graves' hyperthyroidism and ophthalmopathy. RNA transcripts were the template for amplifying TCR beta CDR3 regions. Primed by the HTBI set, a first-round RT-PCR was run on the TCR CDR3. TCRdb used MiXCR to reprocess the multiplex PCR reads, holding one entry per CDR3 protein. The sample consists of about 270,000 distinct CDR3 sequences, 20% to 25% of them appearing once. Germline V CDR1 and CDR2: SGHTA, FQGTGA. V gave up 5 bases and J gave up 5 bases, with 22 bases separating them. The CDR3 totals 17 residues. Input material: blood. V gene TRBV7-3 combines with J gene TRBJ1-5; D ambiguous. This receptor was taken from a man younger than 45 with Graves' ophthalmopathy. CDR3 loop: CASSALGDWVSYQPQHF. Here the CDR3 DNA reads TGTGCCAGCAGCGCCCTCGGCGACTGGGTGTCTTATCAGCCCCAGCATTTT.